This record concerns one T cell receptor (beta chain) sequence. The antigen is not known. Germline loops: CDR1 SGHVS, CDR2 FNYEAQ. The V segment lost 1 base and the J segment 3 bases; nucleotides outside the gene matches: 6. This CDR3 is 16 amino acids long. Authors' processing steps: Filtering differed because ImmunoSEQ produced junction-only sequences that carried no quality scores. Clones were sequenced by immunoSEQ multiplex PCR, and TCRdb holds only the in-frame ones, with some missing. Clone size and the V and J calls come from that table; the DNA yielded D and trimming. The sample comprises about 110,000 clones, about 66% of which are singletons, and around 25% rests with the top ten. This record comes from a study of shared clonotypes between healthy human individuals. Study-level points and caveats: What limited the represented genetic and exposure-history diversity was the small number of donors. Generation of non-shared clonotypes was less probable than generation of clonotypes shared by all four donors.

The chain uses TRBV7-6 and TRBJ2-1, with 7 nucleotides matching TRBD2. The clonotype was recovered from a woman under 40 in good health. What was sequenced was memory CD8+ T cells sorted from blood. The subset: CD45RO+ cells pooled with CCR7-negative TemRA cells. The CDR3, as DNA: TGTGCCAGCAGCTTAGACTTGCGGGAGAACTACAATGAGCAGTTCTTC. This encodes CASSLDLRENYNEQFF. Full variable domain (remainder filled in from reference TRBV7-6 and TRBJ2-1): GAGVSQSPRYKVTKRGQDVALRCDPISGHVSLYWYRQALGQGPEFLTYFNYEAQQDKSGLPNDRFSAERPEGSISTLTIQRTEQRDSAMYRCASSLDLRENYNEQFFGPGTRLTVL.